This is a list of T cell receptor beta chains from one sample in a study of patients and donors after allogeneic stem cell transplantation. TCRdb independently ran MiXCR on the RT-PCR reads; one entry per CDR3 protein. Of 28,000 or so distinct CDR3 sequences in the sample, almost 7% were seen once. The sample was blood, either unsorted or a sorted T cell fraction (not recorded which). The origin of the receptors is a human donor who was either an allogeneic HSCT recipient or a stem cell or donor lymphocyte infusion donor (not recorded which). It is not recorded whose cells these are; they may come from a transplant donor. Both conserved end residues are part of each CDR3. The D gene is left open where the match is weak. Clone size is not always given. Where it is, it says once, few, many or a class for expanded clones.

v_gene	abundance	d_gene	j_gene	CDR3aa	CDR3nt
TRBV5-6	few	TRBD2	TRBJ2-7	CASSLGLAEYEQYF	TGTGCCAGCAGCTTGGGACTAGCGGAATACGAGCAGTACTTC
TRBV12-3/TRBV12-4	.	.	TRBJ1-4	CASSYRRTGRSGEKLFF	TGTGCCAGCAGCTACCGTCGAACAGGGAGGAGTGGTGAAAAACTGTTTTTT
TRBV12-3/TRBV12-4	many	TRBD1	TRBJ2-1	CASSSGTGITYNEQFF	TGTGCCAGCAGTTCCGGGACAGGGATAACCTACAATGAGCAGTTCTTC
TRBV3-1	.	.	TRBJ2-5	CASSHRGIGETQYF	TGTGCCAGCAGCCATCGGGGTATCGGGGAGACCCAGTACTTC
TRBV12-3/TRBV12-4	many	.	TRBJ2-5	CASSHGGRQETQYF	TGTGCCAGCAGTCACGGTGGTCGTCAAGAGACCCAGTACTTC
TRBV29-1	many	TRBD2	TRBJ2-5	CSGLAGVTETQYF	TGCAGCGGATTAGCGGGAGTAACGGAGACCCAGTACTTC
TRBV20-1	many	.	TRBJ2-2	CSAGTTNTGELFF	TGCAGTGCTGGCACCACGAACACCGGGGAGCTGTTTTTT
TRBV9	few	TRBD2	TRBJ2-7	CASSISPSSGGVGEQYF	TGTGCCAGCAGCATCTCCCCCTCTAGCGGTGGAGTGGGAGAGCAGTACTTC
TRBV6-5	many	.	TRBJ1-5	CASSYSAGNQPQHF	TGTGCCAGCAGTTACTCTGCAGGGAATCAGCCCCAGCATTTT
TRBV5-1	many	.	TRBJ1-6	CASSLVSGSNSPLHF	TGCGCCAGCAGCTTGGTGTCAGGGAGCAATTCACCCCTCCACTTT
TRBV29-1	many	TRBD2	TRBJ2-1	CSVDGTSGSYNEQFF	TGCAGCGTTGACGGGACTAGCGGTAGCTACAATGAGCAGTTCTTC
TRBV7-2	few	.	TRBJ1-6	CASSLAGDIELGDSPLHF	TGTGCCAGCAGCTTAGCGGGGGACATAGAACTCGGAGATTCACCCCTCCACTTT
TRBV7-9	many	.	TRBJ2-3	CASSLEPTDTQYF	TGTGCCAGCAGCTTAGAACCCACAGATACGCAGTATTTT
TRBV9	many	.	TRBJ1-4	CASSVALRGNEKLFF	TGTGCCAGCAGCGTAGCCCTAAGAGGGAATGAAAAACTGTTTTTT
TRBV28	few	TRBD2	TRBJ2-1	CASRASGIYNEQFF	TGTGCCAGCAGGGCTAGCGGTATCTACAATGAGCAGTTCTTC
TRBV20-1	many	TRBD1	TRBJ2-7	CSARGGQGYYEQYF	TGCAGTGCTAGAGGTGGACAGGGTTACTACGAGCAGTACTTC
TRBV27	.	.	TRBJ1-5	CASSLSFYQLQHF	TGTGCCAGCAGTTTAAGTTTCTATCAGCTCCAGCATTTT
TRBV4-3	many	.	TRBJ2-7	CASSQDRRYEQYF	TGCGCCAGCAGCCAAGACAGACGCTACGAGCAGTACTTC
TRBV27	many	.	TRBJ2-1	CASMGDGAEQFF	TGTGCCAGCATGGGTGATGGGGCCGAGCAGTTCTTC
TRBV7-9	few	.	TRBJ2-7	CASRDGTISATEQYF	TGTGCCAGCAGGGACGGTACAATTTCCGCCACCGAGCAGTACTTC
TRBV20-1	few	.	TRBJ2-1	CSARDPGVGGYNEQFF	TGCAGTGCTAGAGATCCAGGGGTAGGAGGCTACAATGAGCAGTTCTTC
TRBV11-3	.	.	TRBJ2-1	CASSLPDSYNEQFF	TGTGCCAGCAGCTTACCGGACTCCTACAATGAGCAGTTCTTC
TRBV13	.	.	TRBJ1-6	CASSLRWQGYNSPLHF	TGTGCCAGCAGCTTAAGATGGCAGGGCTATAATTCACCCCTCCACTTT
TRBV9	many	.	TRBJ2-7	CASSAPRRLYEQYF	TGTGCCAGCAGCGCCCCCAGGAGGCTCTACGAGCAGTACTTC
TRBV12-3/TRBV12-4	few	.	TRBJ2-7	CASRPGTANYEQYF	TGTGCCAGCAGACCCGGGACGGCTAACTACGAGCAGTACTTC
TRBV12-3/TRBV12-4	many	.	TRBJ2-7	CASSFPPSYEQYF	TGTGCCAGCAGTTTCCCTCCCTCCTACGAGCAGTACTTC
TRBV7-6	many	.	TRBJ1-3	CASSSRSSGNTIYF	TGTGCCAGCAGTTCTCGGAGCTCTGGAAACACCATATATTTT
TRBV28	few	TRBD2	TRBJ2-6	CASSPGGAGANVLTF	TGTGCCAGCTCCCCGGGGGGGGCTGGGGCCAACGTCCTGACTTTC
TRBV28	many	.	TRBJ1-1	CASTRYNTEAFF	TGTGCCAGCACTCGATATAACACTGAAGCTTTCTTT
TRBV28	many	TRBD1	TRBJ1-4	CASSPPPGQHNEKLFF	TGTGCCAGCAGTCCCCCCCCGGGACAGCATAATGAAAAACTGTTTTTT
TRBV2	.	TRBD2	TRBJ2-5	CASNRLAGVGQTQYF	TGTGCCAGCAATAGACTAGCGGGAGTCGGACAGACCCAGTACTTC
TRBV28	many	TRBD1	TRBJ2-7	CASSITPGQGNYEQYF	TGTGCCAGCAGTATAACCCCGGGACAGGGGAACTACGAGCAGTACTTC
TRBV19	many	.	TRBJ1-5	CASSIGQLNQPQHF	TGTGCCAGTAGTATCGGACAGCTCAATCAGCCCCAGCATTTT
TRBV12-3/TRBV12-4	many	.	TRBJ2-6	CASTQGSGANVLTF	TGTGCCAGCACCCAGGGGTCTGGGGCCAACGTCCTGACTTTC
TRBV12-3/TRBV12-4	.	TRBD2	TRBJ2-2	CASRAGGPGTGELFF	TGTGCCAGCAGAGCGGGAGGGCCGGGCACCGGGGAGCTGTTTTTT
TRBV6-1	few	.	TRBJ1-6	CASRRDLPTYNSPLHF	TGTGCCAGCAGGAGGGACCTACCAACCTATAATTCACCCCTCCACTTT
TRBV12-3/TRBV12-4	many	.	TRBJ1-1	CASRLRQGTEAFF	TGTGCCAGCAGGCTTCGGCAGGGCACTGAAGCTTTCTTT
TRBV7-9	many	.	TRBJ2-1	CASIPGLGHEQFF	TGTGCCAGCATCCCCGGGTTGGGGCATGAGCAGTTCTTC
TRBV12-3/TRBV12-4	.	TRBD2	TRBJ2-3	CASSIIAGGTDTQYF	TGTGCCAGCAGTATCATAGCGGGAGGCACAGATACGCAGTATTTT
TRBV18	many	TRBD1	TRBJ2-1	CASSPWDSNNEQFF	TGTGCCAGCTCACCCTGGGACAGCAACAATGAGCAGTTCTTC
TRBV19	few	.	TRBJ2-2	CASSIGPGQTNTGELFF	TGTGCCAGTAGTATAGGCCCCGGACAGACGAACACCGGGGAGCTGTTTTTT
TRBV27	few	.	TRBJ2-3	CASRGYRTDTQYF	TGTGCCAGCAGGGGTTATCGCACAGATACGCAGTATTTT
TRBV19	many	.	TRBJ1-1	CASRKMNTEAFF	TGTGCCAGTAGGAAAATGAACACTGAAGCTTTCTTT
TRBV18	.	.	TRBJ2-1	CASSPPGAANEQFF	TGTGCCAGCTCACCACCGGGGGCGGCAAATGAGCAGTTCTTC
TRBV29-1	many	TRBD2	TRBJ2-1	CSVDDFDLAGGPREQFF	TGCAGCGTTGATGATTTTGATCTAGCGGGAGGGCCGAGGGAGCAGTTCTTC
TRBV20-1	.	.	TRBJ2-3	CSALAIRDTQYF	TGCAGTGCTTTAGCCATAAGAGATACGCAGTATTTT
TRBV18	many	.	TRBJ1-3	CASSPSDSNSGNTIYF	TGTGCCAGCTCACCGTCCGACAGCAACTCTGGAAACACCATATATTTT
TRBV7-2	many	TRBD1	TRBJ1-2	CASSKDRAGANGYTF	TGTGCCAGCAGCAAAGACAGGGCCGGCGCGAATGGCTACACCTTC
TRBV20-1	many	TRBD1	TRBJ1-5	CSARRTGDGNQPQHF	TGCAGTGCTAGAAGGACAGGTGACGGCAATCAGCCCCAGCATTTT
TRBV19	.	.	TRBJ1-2	CASRLRSQSVYGYTF	TGTGCCAGTAGGTTACGCAGCCAATCGGTCTATGGCTACACCTTC
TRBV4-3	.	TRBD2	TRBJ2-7	CASSQDGGSEVQYF	TGCGCCAGCAGCCAAGACGGCGGGAGCGAAGTGCAGTACTTC
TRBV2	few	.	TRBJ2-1	CASSEGWVNEQFF	TGTGCCAGCAGTGAAGGTTGGGTAAATGAGCAGTTCTTC
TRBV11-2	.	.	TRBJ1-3	CASSSHVSGNTIYF	TGTGCCAGCAGCTCACACGTCTCTGGAAACACCATATATTTT
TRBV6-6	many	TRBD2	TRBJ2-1	CASSYNLAGGGEQFF	TGTGCCAGCAGTTACAACCTAGCGGGAGGGGGCGAGCAGTTCTTC
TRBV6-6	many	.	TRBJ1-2	CASTRGANYGYTF	TGTGCCAGCACTCGGGGAGCTAACTATGGCTACACCTTC
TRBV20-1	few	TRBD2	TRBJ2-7	CSARLAGGPYEQYF	TGCAGTGCTCGACTAGCGGGAGGGCCCTACGAGCAGTACTTC
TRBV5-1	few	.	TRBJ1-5	CASSLGGTGQPQHF	TGCGCCAGCAGCTTGGGGGGGACCGGGCAGCCCCAGCATTTT
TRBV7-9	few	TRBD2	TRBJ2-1	CASSLTGLAGHYNEQFF	TGTGCCAGCAGCTTAACGGGACTAGCGGGACACTACAATGAGCAGTTCTTC
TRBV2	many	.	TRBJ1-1	CASMKDLGRAEAFF	TGTGCCAGCATGAAGGACTTAGGCAGGGCTGAAGCTTTCTTT
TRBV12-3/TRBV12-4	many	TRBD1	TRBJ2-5	CASFILGQGIETQYF	TGTGCCAGCTTTATTTTGGGACAGGGTATAGAGACCCAGTACTTC